Below are 17 T cell receptor beta chains sequenced from a single sample in a study of blood T cell repertoires in COVID-19. Profiled with immunoSEQ multiplex PCR; TCRdb holds only in-frame clones, not every one. The profile shows 400,000 to 500,000 clones, roughly 88% of them singletons. The sequenced material came from PBMCs or T cells enriched from blood (not recorded which). All receptors come from a woman between 40 and 55 years old who had recovered from COVID-19.

The chain employs TRBV15 and TRBJ1-5; 7 bases map to TRBD1. V lost 4 bases to trimming and J lost 0 bases; unmatched junction nucleotides: 15. Germline V gene sequence: CDR1 LNHNV, CDR2 YYDKDF (reference sequence). The CDR3 sequence is 19 residues long. The CDR3 sequence: CATSMPKGTVVYSNQPQHF. CDR3 coding DNA: TGTGCCACCAGCATGCCTAAAGGGACAGTAGTTTATAGCAATCAGCCCCAGCATTTT.

J is TRBJ2-7 and V is TRBV7-8; the match to TRBD2 covers 7 bases. Germline CDR1 and CDR2: SGHVS and FQNEAQ. The CDR3 sequence is 15 residues long. The junction had 11 bases not matched to a gene; V was cut back by 5 bases and J by 4 bases. This CDR3 reads CASSRGVGEGYEQYF. The DNA for the CDR3 is TGTGCCAGCAGCCGAGGGGTGGGGGAGGGGTACGAGCAGTACTTC. The whole variable domain, filled in from reference TRBV7-8 and TRBJ2-7, reads GAGVSQSPRYKVAKRGQDVALRCDPISGHVSLFWYQQALGQGPEFLTYFQNEAQLDKSGLPSDRFFAERPEGSVSTLKIQRTQQEDSAVYLCASSRGVGEGYEQYFGPGTRLTVT.

V gene TRBV15 combines with J gene TRBJ1-6, with D possibly TRBD1 on 5 matching bases. The V gene's germline CDR1 is LNHNV and CDR2 YYDKDF (reference sequence). Between the trimmed V and J ends, which lost 3 bases and 4 bases, there was a span of 7 bases. This CDR3 has 14 amino acids. CDR3 protein: CATSRTAYNSPLHF. The CDR3 nucleotides are TGTGCCACCAGCAGGACAGCTTATAATTCACCCCTCCACTTT.

The genes are TRBV30 and TRBJ1-1, with 9 positions matching TRBD1. Unmatched junction bases numbered 8, after V lost 4 bases and J lost 5 bases. Germline CDR1 is GTSNPN and CDR2 is SVGIG (reference sequence). This CDR3 has 14 residues. The chain's CDR3 is CAWTYYRGPTEAFF. The DNA for the CDR3 is TGTGCCTGGACCTATTACAGGGGGCCTACTGAAGCTTTCTTT.

V and J are TRBV19 and TRBJ2-7, with 9 bases fitting TRBD1. The CDR3 loop spans 14 amino acids. CDR1 and CDR2 from the germline V gene are LNHDA and SQIVND (reference sequence). The CDR3: CASALQGAAYEQYF. DNA for the CDR3: TGTGCTAGTGCCCTACAGGGGGCGGCTTACGAGCAGTACTTC.

The gene calls are TRBV12-5 and TRBJ2-4; TRBD1 matches at 10 bases. V gave up 5 bases and J gave up 3 bases; unmatched junction bases: 13. The CDR3 loop spans 18 amino acids. From germline, CDR1 is LGHNT and CDR2 FRNRAP. This CDR3 is CASGTSLDRGAGKNIQYF. CDR3 sequence (DNA): TGTGCTAGTGGTACCTCCCTGGACAGGGGGGCGGGCAAAAACATTCAGTACTTC.

CDR3 nucleotide sequence: TGTGCCAGCAGCCCTCAGGGCCTCTATGGCTACACCTTC. It codes for CASSPQGLYGYTF. The J gene is TRBJ1-2, the V gene TRBV12-3 or TRBV12-4; the D gene is possibly TRBD1 (5 bases). V shed 6 bases and J shed 4 bases, with 12 bases lying between them. There are 13 residues in the CDR3.

The chain joins TRBV18 to TRBJ1-1; D is uncertain. The CDR3 has 13 amino acids. With 3 bases removed from V and 5 bases from J, the gap between germline ends came to 10 bases. Germline CDR1 is KGHSH and CDR2 is LQKENI. CDR3 DNA sequence: TGTGCCAGCTCACCTGTAGGGAGGACTGAAGCTTTCTTT. This gives the protein CASSPVGRTEAFF.

This rearrangement joins TRBV7-6 to TRBJ1-2, with 7 nucleotides matching TRBD1. There are 15 residues in the CDR3. With V trimmed by 7 bases and J by 2 bases, 10 bases remained unmatched. The V gene's germline CDR1 is SGHVS and CDR2 FNYEAQ. CDR3 in DNA: TGTGCCAGCACCCCGGGACAGATGCTCAACTATGGCTACACCTTC. The encoded protein is CASTPGQMLNYGYTF.

The chain joins TRBV27 to TRBJ2-2; a possible D gene is TRBD1 (5 bases). This CDR3 has 16 residues. The V gene lost 4 bases and the J gene lost 4 bases, with 16 bases spanning the gap. From germline, CDR1 is MNHEY and CDR2 SMNVEV (reference sequence). The CDR3 DNA sequence: TGTGCCAGCAGTTCTAGGGGTAGGGTCGGCACCGGGGAGCTGTTTTTT. As protein: CASSSRGRVGTGELFF.

This chain links TRBV4-1 with TRBJ2-5, with 7 positions matching TRBD2. In germline, CDR1 is MGHRA, CDR2 YSYEKL. V gave up 1 base and J gave up 3 bases; unmatched junction bases: 5. The CDR3 spans 15 residues. The DNA of the CDR3 is TGCGCCAGCAGCCAAGGGGGGACTAAAAAAGAGACCCAGTACTTC. This codes for CASSQGGTKKETQYF.

The J gene is TRBJ1-1, the V gene TRBV6-5; possible D gene TRBD1, 5 bases. Germline V gene lookup returns CDR1 MNHEY and CDR2 SVGAGI. V lost 4 bases to trimming and J lost 0 bases, with 15 bases between them. CDR3 length: 16 amino acids. The CDR3 spells CASSWRGGGLNTEAFF. CDR3 sequence (DNA): TGTGCCAGCAGTTGGAGAGGCGGGGGGTTGAACACTGAAGCTTTCTTT.

The V and J genes are TRBV5-4 and TRBJ1-2; D perhaps matches TRBD1 (5 bases). The germline V gene encodes CDR1 SGHNT and CDR2 YYREEE (reference sequence). CDR3 size: 13 residues. Trimming removed 5 bases at V and 4 bases at J, with 12 bases between. Here the CDR3 reads CASSPDQGYGYTF. The DNA for the CDR3 is TGTGCCAGCAGTCCGGACCAGGGCTATGGCTACACCTTC.

V usage is TRBV6-5 and J usage is TRBJ1-4; 7 bases line up with TRBD1. Germline V gene data show CDR1 as MNHEY and CDR2 as SVGAGI. The length of the CDR3 is 14 residues. V was clipped by 2 bases and J by 10 bases; unmatched bases: 7. The CDR3 region has the DNA TGTGCCAGCAGTTACGAGAGAAACAGGGGAAAACTGTTTTTT. Translation: CASSYERNRGKLFF.

The rearrangement joins TRBV15 to TRBJ2-7; 7 bases match TRBD1. V gave up 0 bases and J gave up 2 bases; unmatched junction bases: 7. CDR1 is LNHNV, CDR2 YYDKDF, per germline (reference sequence). The CDR3 has 16 residues. The CDR3 region is CATSRDLGQGAYEQYF. The CDR3 DNA follows: TGTGCCACCAGCAGAGATCTAGGGCAGGGGGCCTACGAGCAGTACTTC.

This chain joins TRBV6-6 and TRBJ2-1; 9 positions agree with TRBD2. J lost 8 bases, V lost 5 bases, and 16 bases had no gene match. CDR1 is MNHNY and CDR2 is SVGAGI in the germline V gene (reference sequence). The CDR3 is 17 amino acids. The CDR3 spells CASSHLSFSGSDDEQFF. CDR3 in DNA: TGTGCCAGCAGTCATCTTAGTTTTAGCGGGAGCGACGATGAGCAGTTCTTC.

This sequence joins TRBV9 and TRBJ2-1, with 13 positions matching TRBD2. This CDR3 region has 16 residues. J lost 3 bases, V lost 2 bases, and 2 bases had no gene match. CDR1 is SGDLS and CDR2 is YYNGEE in the germline V gene. CDR3 sequence (DNA): TGTGCCAGCAGCGTCGGACTAGCGGGAGACTACAATGAGCAGTTCTTC. Its protein is CASSVGLAGDYNEQFF. Full variable domain (missing parts from reference TRBV9 and TRBJ2-1): DSGVTQTPKHLITATGQRVTLRCSPRSGDLSVYWYQQSLDQGLQFLIQYYNGEERAKGNILERFSAQQFPDLHSELNLSSLELGDSALYFCASSVGLAGDYNEQFFGPGTRLTVL.